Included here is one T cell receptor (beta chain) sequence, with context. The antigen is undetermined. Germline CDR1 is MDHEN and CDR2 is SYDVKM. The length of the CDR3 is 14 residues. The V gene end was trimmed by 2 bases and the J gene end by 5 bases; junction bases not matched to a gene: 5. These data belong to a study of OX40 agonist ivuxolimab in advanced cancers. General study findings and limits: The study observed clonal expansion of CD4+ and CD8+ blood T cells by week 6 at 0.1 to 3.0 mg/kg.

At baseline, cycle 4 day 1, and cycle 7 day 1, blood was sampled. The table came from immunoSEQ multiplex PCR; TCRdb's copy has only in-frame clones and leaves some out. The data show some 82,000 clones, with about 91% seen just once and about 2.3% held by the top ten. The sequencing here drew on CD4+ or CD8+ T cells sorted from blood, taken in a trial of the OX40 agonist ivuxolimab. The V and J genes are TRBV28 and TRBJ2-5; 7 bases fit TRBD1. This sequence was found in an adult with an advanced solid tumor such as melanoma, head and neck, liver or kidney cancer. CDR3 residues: CASSLRARGETQYF. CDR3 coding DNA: TGTGCCAGCAGTTTAAGGGCCAGGGGGGAGACCCAGTACTTC.